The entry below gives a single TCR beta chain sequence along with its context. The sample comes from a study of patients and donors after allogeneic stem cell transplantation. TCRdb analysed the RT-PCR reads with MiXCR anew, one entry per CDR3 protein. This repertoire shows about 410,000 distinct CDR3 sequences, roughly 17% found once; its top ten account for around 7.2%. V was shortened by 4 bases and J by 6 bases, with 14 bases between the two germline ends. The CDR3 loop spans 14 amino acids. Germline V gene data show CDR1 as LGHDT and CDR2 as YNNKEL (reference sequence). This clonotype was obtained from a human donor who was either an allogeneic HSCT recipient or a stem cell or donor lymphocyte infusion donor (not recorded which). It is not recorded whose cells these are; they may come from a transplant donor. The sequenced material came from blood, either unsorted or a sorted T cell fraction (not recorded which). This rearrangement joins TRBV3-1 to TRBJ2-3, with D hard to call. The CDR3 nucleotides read TGTGCCAGCAGCCTGAGAGTAGGGTCGGATACGCAGTATTTT. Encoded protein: CASSLRVGSDTQYF.